This T cell receptor (beta chain) is drawn from a study of blood T cell repertoires in COVID-19. Study in general: There were acute and convalescent COVID-19 samples, and they came from the United States, Italy and Spain.

V was cut by 4 bases and J by 2 bases, with 6 bases left in between. The CDR3 totals 13 residues. Germline V gene lookup returns CDR1 LGHDT and CDR2 YNNKEL (reference sequence). This clone was seen once. Original processing notes: Estimated nucleated cell counts came from reference gene primer amplification. This table comes from immunoSEQ multiplex PCR, and its TCRdb copy is limited to in-frame clones, with some not included. Clone size and the V and J calls come from that table; the DNA yielded D and trimming. Of 70,000 to 75,000 clones listed, approximately 90% were seen once; the top ten hold over 4%.

The chain carries TRBV3-1 (or the pseudogene TRBV3-2) and TRBJ1-3; D call uncertain. The TCR sequence derives from a woman between 18 and 29 years old with acute or convalescent COVID-19. Sample: peripheral blood. The CDR3 loop reads CASSPRAGNTIYF. DNA for the CDR3: TGTGCCAGCAGCCCCCGGGCTGGAAACACCATATATTTT.